One sample yielded the 2 T cell receptor beta chains listed below, sequenced in a study of T-cell reconstitution after alpha-beta-depleted transplantation in children. Preparation of the TCRbeta library was carried out with unique molecular identifiers. TCRdb processed the PCR reads anew with MiXCR; each CDR3 protein has one entry. The sample contains 600,000 to 700,000 distinct CDR3 sequences, over 15% of which appear only once. The sequencing used PBMCs from the stem cell graft donor, collected from the stem cell graft. These receptors came from a human donor who donated a stem cell graft to a child with acute myeloid leukemia.

This clonotype was seen more than once but under ten times. The chain has TRBV7-2 and TRBJ2-3; TRBD1 agrees at 9 bases. J was trimmed by 2 bases and V by 6 bases; bases with no gene match: 6. Germline CDR1 SGHTA, CDR2 FQGNSA. CDR3 size: 15 residues. DNA for the CDR3: TGTGCCAGCAGTTGGACAGGGGCGTACACAGATACGCAGTATTTT. It specifies CASSWTGAYTDTQYF. The full variable domain, completed using reference TRBV7-2 and TRBJ2-3, is GAGVSQSPSNKVTEKGKDVELRCDPISGHTALYWYRQSLGQGLEFLIYFQGNSAPDKSGLPSDRFSAERTGGSVSTLTIQRTQQEDSAVYLCASSWTGAYTDTQYFGPGTRLTVL.

This chain connects TRBV24-1 to TRBJ2-5; a possible D gene is TRBD1 (5 bases). V dropped 2 bases and J dropped 0 bases, with 9 bases sitting between them. The CDR3 covers 15 residues. Germline CDR1 reads KGHDR; CDR2 reads SFDVKD. CDR3: CATSDSTEYQETQYF. CDR3 DNA sequence: TGTGCCACCAGTGATTCGACAGAGTACCAAGAGACCCAGTACTTC.